The 11 T cell receptor beta chains below all came from one sample that was sequenced in a study of shared clonotypes between healthy human individuals. Some clones are missing from TCRdb's copy, which holds only in-frame ones; the method was immunoSEQ multiplex PCR. The repertoire holds roughly 2,000,000 clones, with approximately 92% as singletons. Naive CD8 cells comprised CD45RO-negative, CCR7-positively selected cells, excluding terminally differentiated effector memory CD45RA+ cells. Sequenced material: naive CD8+ T cells from PBMCs. Receptor source: a man aged 18 to 29 in good health. Some clones in this sample may be carry-over from other donors' samples.

This clone was observed a single time. The CDR3 DNA is TGTGCCAGCAGCGGGAGGCAGGACGAACCTGGAAACACCATATATTTT. It is translated as CASSGRQDEPGNTIYF. The chain joins TRBV9 to TRBJ1-3, with D hard to call. Germline CDR1 SGDLS, CDR2 YYNGEE. This CDR3 spans 16 amino acids. V lost 3 bases to trimming and J lost 2 bases, with 15 bases between them.

This chain links TRBV25-1 with TRBJ1-2, with D perhaps TRBD1 (6 bases). Trimming stripped 0 bases from V and 7 bases from J, with 9 bases between. From germline, CDR1 is MGHDK and CDR2 SYGVNS. This CDR3 region has 13 residues. The CDR3 DNA reads TGTGCCAGCAGTGAATACGTAGGGGGTGGCTACACCTTC. Translated, it gives CASSEYVGGGYTF.

This chain connects TRBV28 to TRBJ2-7; no definite D call. Trimming pared 2 bases from V and 7 bases from J, leaving 18 bases between. Germline V gene lookup returns CDR1 MDHEN and CDR2 SYDVKM. The CDR3 runs to 15 residues. CDR3 region: CASSLELDNLEEQYF. DNA of the CDR3: TGTGCCAGCAGTTTAGAGCTAGACAATCTCGAGGAGCAGTACTTC.

Worth noting for this clone: In the same sample, other DNA sequences code for this CDR3. This chain uses TRBV19 with TRBJ1-1; no firm D call. The V end was cut by 3 bases, the J end by 5 bases, with 4 bases between. CDR1 and CDR2 (germline): LNHDA, SQIVND (reference sequence). This CDR3 spans 11 amino acids. In DNA, the CDR3 is TGTGCCAGTAGTATTGGTACTGAAGCTTTCTTT. Translation: CASSIGTEAFF.

The V gene is TRBV7-2, the J gene TRBJ2-7, with 9 positions matching TRBD1. The germline gives CDR1 SGHTA, CDR2 FQGNSA. The junction had 6 bases not matched to a gene; V was cut back by 6 bases and J by 3 bases. This CDR3 comprises 14 residues. CDR3 region: CASRNRQGDYEQYF. DNA for the CDR3: TGTGCCAGCAGGAATAGACAGGGGGACTACGAGCAGTACTTC.

As regards this clone: The same CDR3 can be traced to other DNA sequences in this sample. The rearrangement uses TRBV28 and TRBJ2-7; 7 bases are a match to TRBD2. Per germline, CDR1 MDHEN and CDR2 SYDVKM. Trimming cost V 3 bases and J 2 bases; bases outside gene matches: 4. This CDR3 has 14 residues. CDR3 sequence reads: CASSFSSGTYEQYF. In DNA, the CDR3 is TGTGCCAGCAGTTTTTCCAGCGGGACCTACGAGCAGTACTTC.

CDR3 protein: CASSREIPYEQYF. The DNA for the CDR3 is TGTGCCAGCAGTCGGGAGATTCCCTACGAGCAGTACTTC. The J gene is TRBJ2-7, the V gene TRBV28, with TRBD2 as a possible D gene (6 bases). Trimming cost V 5 bases and J 2 bases, with 10 bases left between them. The CDR3 extends over 13 amino acids. Per germline, CDR1 MDHEN and CDR2 SYDVKM.

The CDR3 DNA sequence: TGTGCTAGTGGTTTGGCGCAAGGGAATGAGCAGTTCTTC. This encodes CASGLAQGNEQFF. The chain joins TRBV12-5 to TRBJ2-1; D is unresolved. V was clipped by 1 base and J by 7 bases, with 8 bases between them. CDR3 length: 13 residues. Per the germline V gene, CDR1 is LGHNT and CDR2 is FRNRAP. Complete variable domain (other parts from reference TRBV12-5 and TRBJ2-1): DARVTQTPRHKVTEMGQEVTMRCQPILGHNTVFWYRQTMMQGLELLAYFRNRAPLDDSGMPKDRFSAEMPDATLATLKIQPSEPRDSAVYFCASGLAQGNEQFFGPGTRLTVL.

CDR3: CASSLDIRQGQQETQYF. CDR3 bases: TGTGCCAGCAGCTTAGACATCCGACAGGGACAGCAAGAGACCCAGTACTTC. The V and J genes are TRBV7-8 and TRBJ2-5; TRBD1 matches 7 bases. Losses at the gene ends were 1 base for V and 2 bases for J; bases not matched to a gene: 10. The germline gives CDR1 SGHVS, CDR2 FQNEAQ. The CDR3 is 17 amino acids.

The V gene is TRBV5-4, the J gene TRBJ2-3; 9 nucleotides line up with TRBD2. The germline gives CDR1 SGHNT, CDR2 YYREEE (reference sequence). This CDR3 contains 16 residues. After removal of 4 bases from V and 2 bases from J, the junction contained 8 bases not matched to a gene. CDR3 region: CASSTKREAYTDTQYF. In DNA form, the CDR3 reads TGTGCCAGCAGCACCAAGCGGGAGGCGTACACAGATACGCAGTATTTT.

This clone was seen just once. The V gene is TRBV5-4, the J gene TRBJ2-7; 7 bases align to TRBD1. Germline CDR1 and CDR2: SGHNT and YYREEE (reference sequence). This CDR3 is 13 amino acids long. The junction had 6 bases not matched to a gene; V was cut back by 3 bases and J by 6 bases. The CDR3 protein is CASSWDRSTEQYF. Written as DNA, the CDR3 is TGTGCCAGCAGCTGGGACAGATCTACCGAGCAGTACTTC. Full variable domain (outside the CDR3, taken from reference TRBV5-4 and TRBJ2-7): ETGVTQSPTHLIKTRGQQVTLRCSSQSGHNTVSWYQQALGQGPQFIFQYYREEENGRGNFPPRFSGLQFPNYSSELNVNALELDDSALYLCASSWDRSTEQYFGPGTRLTVT.